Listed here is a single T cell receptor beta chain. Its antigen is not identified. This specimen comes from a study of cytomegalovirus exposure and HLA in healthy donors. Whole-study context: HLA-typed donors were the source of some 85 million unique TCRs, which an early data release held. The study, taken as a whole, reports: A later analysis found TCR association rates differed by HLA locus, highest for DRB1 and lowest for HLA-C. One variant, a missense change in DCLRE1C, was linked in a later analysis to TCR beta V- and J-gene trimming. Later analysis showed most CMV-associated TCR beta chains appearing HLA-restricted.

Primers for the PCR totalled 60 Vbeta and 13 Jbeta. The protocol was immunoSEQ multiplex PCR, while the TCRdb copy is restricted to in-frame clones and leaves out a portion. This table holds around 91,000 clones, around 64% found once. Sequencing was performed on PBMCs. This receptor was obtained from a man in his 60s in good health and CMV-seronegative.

CDR3 sequence: CAWSPTGWGYTF. Here the CDR3 DNA reads TGTGCCTGGAGTCCCACGGGGTGGGGCTACACCTTC. The rearrangement joins TRBV30 to TRBJ1-2; D gene uncertain. The CDR3 extends over 12 amino acids. The V gene's germline CDR1 is GTSNPN and CDR2 SVGIG (reference sequence). The ends were cut back, 2 bases at V and 8 bases at J, with 12 bases in the middle.